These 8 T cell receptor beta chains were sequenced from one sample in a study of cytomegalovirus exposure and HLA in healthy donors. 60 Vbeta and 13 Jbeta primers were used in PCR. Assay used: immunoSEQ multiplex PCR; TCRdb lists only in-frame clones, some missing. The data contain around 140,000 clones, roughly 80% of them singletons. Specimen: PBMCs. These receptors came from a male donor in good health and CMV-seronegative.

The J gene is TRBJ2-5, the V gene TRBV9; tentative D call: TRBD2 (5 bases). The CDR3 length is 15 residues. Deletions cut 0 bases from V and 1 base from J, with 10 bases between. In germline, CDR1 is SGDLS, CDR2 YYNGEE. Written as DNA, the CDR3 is TGTGCCAGCAGCGTAGGAAAGCGGTTCCAAGAGACCCAGTACTTC. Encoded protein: CASSVGKRFQETQYF.

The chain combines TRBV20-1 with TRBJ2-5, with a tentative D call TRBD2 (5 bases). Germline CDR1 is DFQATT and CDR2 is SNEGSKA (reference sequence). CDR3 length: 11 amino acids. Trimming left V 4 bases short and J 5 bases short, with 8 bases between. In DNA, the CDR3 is TGCAGTGCTATTCGAGGGGAGACCCAGTACTTC. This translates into CSAIRGETQYF.

CDR3 sequence: CASSVLYEQYF. Written as DNA, the CDR3 is TGTGCCAGCAGCGTTCTCTACGAGCAGTACTTC. V usage is TRBV2 and J usage is TRBJ2-7; D ambiguous. The CDR3 extends over 11 amino acids. The ends were cut back, 6 bases at V and 3 bases at J, with 6 bases in the middle. Germline V gives CDR1 SNHLY, CDR2 FYNNEI. The whole variable domain, filled in from reference TRBV2 and TRBJ2-7, reads EPEVTQTPSHQVTQMGQEVILRCVPISNHLYFYWYRQILGQKVEFLVSFYNNEISEKSEIFDDQFSVERPDGSNFTLKIRSTKLEDSAMYFCASSVLYEQYFGPGTRLTVT.

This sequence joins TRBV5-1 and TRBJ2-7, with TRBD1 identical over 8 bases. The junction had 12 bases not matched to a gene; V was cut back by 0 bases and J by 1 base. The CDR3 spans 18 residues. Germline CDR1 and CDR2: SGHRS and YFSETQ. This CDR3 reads CASSLVSGGAKVSYEQYF. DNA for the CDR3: TGCGCCAGCAGCTTGGTGTCAGGGGGCGCTAAGGTTTCCTACGAGCAGTACTTC. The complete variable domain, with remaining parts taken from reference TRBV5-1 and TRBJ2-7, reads KAGVTQTPRYLIKTRGQQVTLSCSPISGHRSVSWYQQTPGQGLQFLFEYFSETQRNKGNFPGRFSGRQFSNSRSEMNVSTLELGDSALYLCASSLVSGGAKVSYEQYFGPGTRLTVT.

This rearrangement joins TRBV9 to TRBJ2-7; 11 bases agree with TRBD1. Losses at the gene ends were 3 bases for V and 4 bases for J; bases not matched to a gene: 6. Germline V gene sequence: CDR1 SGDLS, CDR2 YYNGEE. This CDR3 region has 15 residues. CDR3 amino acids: CASSDGTGGRYEQYF. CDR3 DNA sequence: TGTGCCAGCAGCGATGGGACAGGGGGAAGATACGAGCAGTACTTC.

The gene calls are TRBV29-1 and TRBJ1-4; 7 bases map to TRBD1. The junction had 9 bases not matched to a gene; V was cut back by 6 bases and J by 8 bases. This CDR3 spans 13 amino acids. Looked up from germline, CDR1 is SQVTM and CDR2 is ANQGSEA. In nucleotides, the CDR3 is TGCAGCGTGGGAGACAGGGTGGGGGAAAAACTGTTTTTT. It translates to CSVGDRVGEKLFF.

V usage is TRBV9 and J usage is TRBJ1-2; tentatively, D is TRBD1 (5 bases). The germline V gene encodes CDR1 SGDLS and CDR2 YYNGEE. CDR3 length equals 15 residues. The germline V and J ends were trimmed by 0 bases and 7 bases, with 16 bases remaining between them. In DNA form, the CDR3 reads TGTGCCAGCAGCGTAGATGGCTGGGGCCTTACTGGCTACACCTTC. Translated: CASSVDGWGLTGYTF.

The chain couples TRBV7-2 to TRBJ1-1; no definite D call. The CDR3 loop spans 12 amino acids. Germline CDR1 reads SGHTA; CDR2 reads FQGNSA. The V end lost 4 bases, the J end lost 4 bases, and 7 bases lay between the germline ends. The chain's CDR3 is CASSSRGTEAFF. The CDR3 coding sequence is TGTGCCAGCAGCTCCCGGGGCACTGAAGCTTTCTTT.